A single sample is the source of the 17 T cell receptor beta chains below, sequenced in a study of blood T cell repertoires in COVID-19. Assay used: immunoSEQ multiplex PCR; TCRdb lists only in-frame clones, some missing. This table has around 300,000 clones, roughly nine tenths appearing once. The sample was PBMCs or T cells enriched from blood (not recorded which). The receptor source for this set is an older woman who had recovered from COVID-19.

Comment on this clone: The same CDR3 arises from other DNA sequences in this sample as well. V is TRBV6-5 and J is TRBJ1-1, with TRBD1 identical over 7 bases. Trimming at V came to 7 bases and at J to 1 base, leaving 3 bases not matched to a gene. Germline V gene sequence: CDR1 MNHEY, CDR2 SVGAGI. The CDR3 spans 13 residues. The CDR3 coding sequence is TGTGCCAGCAAACGACAGGGGAACACTGAAGCTTTCTTT. This translates into CASKRQGNTEAFF.

The genes are TRBV19 and TRBJ2-7; TRBD2 aligns across 10 bases. With V trimmed by 3 bases and J by 3 bases, 5 bases remained unmatched. The CDR3 loop spans 15 amino acids. CDR1 and CDR2 from the germline V gene are LNHDA and SQIVND (reference sequence). This CDR3 is CASSIGTSDYYEQYF. CDR3 DNA sequence: TGTGCCAGTAGTATCGGGACTAGCGACTACTACGAGCAGTACTTC.

V gene TRBV14 combines with J gene TRBJ2-5, with a possible D match to TRBD1 (6 bases). Trimming left V 4 bases short and J 3 bases short, with 15 bases between. The CDR3 length is 15 residues. The germline CDR1 and CDR2 sequences are SGHDN and FVKESK. The CDR3 sequence is CASSRRDTREETQYF. DNA for the CDR3: TGTGCCAGCAGCCGAAGGGACACTAGAGAAGAGACCCAGTACTTC.

J is TRBJ2-7 and V is TRBV7-3, with TRBD2 identical over 8 bases. The CDR3 totals 13 residues. Germline CDR1 reads SGHTA; CDR2 reads FQGTGA. With V trimmed by 2 bases and J by 6 bases, 3 bases remained unmatched. DNA for the CDR3: TGTGCCAGCAGCTTAGGGCGGGAGGCCGAGCAGTACTTC. Encoded protein: CASSLGREAEQYF.

V is TRBV30 and J is TRBJ2-1, with D possibly matching TRBD1 (6 bases). Trimming took 3 bases from V and 3 from J, leaving 12 bases between them. The CDR3 length is 14 residues. Germline V CDR1 and CDR2: GTSNPN, SVGIG (reference sequence). Here the CDR3 reads CAWSLTGRYNEQFF. CDR3 bases: TGTGCCTGGAGCCTAACAGGGCGCTACAATGAGCAGTTCTTC.

V usage is TRBV5-1 and J usage is TRBJ2-1; TRBD2 agrees at 11 bases. Germline V gene data show CDR1 as SGHRS and CDR2 as YFSETQ. This CDR3 has 16 residues. Trimming took 4 bases from V and 4 from J; bases not matched to a gene: 7. In nucleotides, the CDR3 is TGCGCCAGCAGCCCGCCGGGACTAGCGGAATACAATGAGCAGTTCTTC. Amino acid sequence: CASSPPGLAEYNEQFF.

This chain links TRBV3-1 (or the pseudogene TRBV3-2) with TRBJ1-1; D remains unclear. This CDR3 has 14 amino acids. The germline V and J ends were trimmed by 4 bases and 10 bases, with 19 bases remaining between them. Germline V gene lookup returns CDR1 LGHDT and CDR2 YNNKEL (reference sequence). CDR3 in DNA: TGTGCCAGCAGCCTCCCGGGTCAATCCGCTGGAGCTTTCTTT. Its protein is CASSLPGQSAGAFF.

The chain has TRBV28 and TRBJ2-5, with 7 nucleotides matching TRBD1. With V trimmed by 4 bases and J by 4 bases, 21 bases remained unmatched. This CDR3 has 19 residues. Looked up from germline, CDR1 is MDHEN and CDR2 is SYDVKM. CDR3 residues: CASSSLTVRRDSPLETQYF. CDR3 in DNA: TGTGCCAGCAGTTCTTTGACTGTAAGACGGGACAGTCCCCTAGAGACCCAGTACTTC. Supplemented by reference TRBV28 and TRBJ2-5, the full variable domain reads DVKVTQSSRYLVKRTGEKVFLECVQDMDHENMFWYRQDPGLGLRLIYFSYDVKMKEKGDIPEGYSVSREKKERFSLILESASTNQTSMYLCASSSLTVRRDSPLETQYFGPGTRLLVL.

The V call is TRBV7-9, the J call TRBJ1-6, with TRBD1 as a possible D gene (5 bases). The V end lost 2 bases, the J end lost 10 bases, and 15 bases lay between the germline ends. Germline CDR1 and CDR2: SEHNR and FQNEAQ (reference sequence). The CDR3 is made up of 15 amino acids. The CDR3 region has the DNA TGTGCCAGCAGCTTAACGGTCCATCGGGGGTCACCCCTCCACTTT. It specifies CASSLTVHRGSPLHF.

This chain uses TRBV5-1 with TRBJ1-1; TRBD1 is a possible D gene (6 bases). CDR1 SGHRS and CDR2 YFSETQ come from the germline V gene. This CDR3 spans 14 amino acids. Between the trimmed V and J ends, which lost 6 bases and 0 bases, there was a span of 12 bases. CDR3 in amino acids: CASKGGQLNTEAFF. The CDR3 DNA sequence: TGCGCCAGCAAGGGGGGGCAATTGAACACTGAAGCTTTCTTT. The entire variable domain, with the rest obtained from reference TRBV5-1 and TRBJ1-1, is as follows: KAGVTQTPRYLIKTRGQQVTLSCSPISGHRSVSWYQQTPGQGLQFLFEYFSETQRNKGNFPGRFSGRQFSNSRSEMNVSTLELGDSALYLCASKGGQLNTEAFFGQGTRLTVV.

The chain joins TRBV5-1 to TRBJ2-1, with 7 bases matching TRBD2. Germline V gives CDR1 SGHRS, CDR2 YFSETQ. The CDR3 is 15 residues long. The J segment lost 0 bases and the V segment lost 2 bases, leaving 2 bases of the junction unmatched. Here the CDR3 reads CASSFGGSSYNEQFF. The CDR3 DNA reads TGCGCCAGCAGCTTCGGCGGGAGCTCCTACAATGAGCAGTTCTTC.

The genes are TRBV28 and TRBJ1-3; tentatively, D is TRBD1 (6 bases). Germline V gene sequence: CDR1 MDHEN, CDR2 SYDVKM. The CDR3 consists of 16 residues. Deletions cut 5 bases from V and 2 bases from J, with 16 bases between. The CDR3 sequence is CASSTNREGPGNTIYF. As DNA, the CDR3 is TGTGCCAGCAGTACAAACAGGGAGGGCCCTGGAAACACCATATATTTT.

V usage is TRBV27 and J usage is TRBJ1-2; maybe TRBD1 (5 bases). V lost 7 bases, J lost 4 bases, and 16 bases lay in between. Germline values: CDR1 MNHEY, CDR2 SMNVEV (reference sequence). The CDR3 has 14 residues. The chain's CDR3 is CASTTSSGGYGYTF. The CDR3 bases are TGTGCCAGCACAACCTCTTCGGGGGGCTATGGCTACACCTTC.

This chain uses TRBV6-5 with TRBJ2-7, with 8 nucleotides matching TRBD1. The V and J ends lost 6 bases and 6 bases, in that order; junction bases with no gene match: 10. The CDR3 sequence is 14 residues long. Germline V gene data show CDR1 as MNHEY and CDR2 as SVGAGI. DNA of the CDR3: TGTGCCAGCAGCACCCTTAGAGACAGGGGCGAGCAGTACTTC. Protein: CASSTLRDRGEQYF.

V is TRBV6-2 or TRBV6-3 and J is TRBJ1-5; D not certain. In germline, CDR1 is MNHEY, CDR2 SVGEGT. The CDR3 is 15 residues long. The V gene lost 0 bases and the J gene lost 4 bases, with 10 bases spanning the gap. The CDR3 nucleotides are TGTGCCAGCAGTTACTCGATCCTCGGGAATCAGCCCCAGCATTTT. This encodes CASSYSILGNQPQHF.

The genes are TRBV7-9 and TRBJ2-2; no definite D call. The CDR3 is 13 residues long. The germline V gene has CDR1 SEHNR and CDR2 FQNEAQ (reference sequence). V was trimmed by 1 base and J by 4 bases, leaving 4 bases between them. CDR3 protein: CASSLESTGELFF. The CDR3 nucleotides read TGTGCCAGCAGCTTAGAGAGCACCGGGGAGCTGTTTTTT.

The chain uses TRBV27 and TRBJ2-7, with 7 bases aligning to TRBD1. CDR1 MNHEY and CDR2 SMNVEV come from the germline V gene (reference sequence). The V segment lost 5 bases and the J segment 9 bases; nucleotides outside the gene matches: 7. The CDR3 loop spans 12 amino acids. The DNA of the CDR3 is TGTGCCAGCAGTGACTACAGGGGTGGGCAGTACTTC. Encoded protein: CASSDYRGGQYF.